The 30 T cell receptor beta chains below all came from one sample that was sequenced in a study of OX40 agonist ivuxolimab in advanced cancers. TCRdb's copy holds only in-frame clones and misses some; the assay was immunoSEQ multiplex PCR. The table includes about 70,000 clones, 86% detected once. The material was CD4+ or CD8+ T cells sorted from blood, obtained in a trial of the OX40 agonist ivuxolimab. Receptors originate from an adult with an advanced solid tumor such as melanoma, head and neck, liver or kidney cancer.

This clone was counted a few times. The chain uses TRBV28 and TRBJ2-3; D remains ambiguous. Germline lookup yields CDR1 MDHEN and CDR2 SYDVKM. The ends were cut back, 4 bases at V and 4 bases at J, with 9 bases in the middle. This CDR3 contains 13 residues. Here the CDR3 DNA reads TGTGCCAGCAGTTCCCCCAGTTCAGATACGCAGTATTTT. It yields the protein CASSSPSSDTQYF.

The V call is TRBV27, the J call TRBJ2-5, with D tentatively TRBD2 (6 bases). V lost 6 bases, J lost 0 bases, and 14 bases lay in between. Per germline, CDR1 MNHEY and CDR2 SMNVEV (reference sequence). This CDR3 has 15 residues. CDR3 coding DNA: TGTGCCAGCAGCTTAAACGCGGGGTACCAAGAGACCCAGTACTTC. Encoded protein: CASSLNAGYQETQYF.

This sequence joins TRBV9 and TRBJ2-5, with TRBD1 as a possible D gene (5 bases). V gave up 2 bases and J gave up 4 bases, with 18 bases separating them. The germline gives CDR1 SGDLS, CDR2 YYNGEE. There are 16 residues in the CDR3. CDR3: CASSVGALEGAETQYF. The CDR3 DNA reads TGTGCCAGCAGCGTTGGGGCACTGGAAGGTGCAGAGACCCAGTACTTC.

V and J are TRBV29-1 and TRBJ2-5; 13 positions agree with TRBD2. The germline V gene has CDR1 SQVTM and CDR2 ANQGSEA. The CDR3 runs to 17 residues. The V gene end was trimmed by 7 bases and the J gene end by 3 bases; junction bases not matched to a gene: 14. The CDR3 bases are TGCAGCGCGACTAGCGGGGGGTTTTCAGGGTTGGAAGAGACCCAGTACTTC. Protein product: CSATSGGFSGLEETQYF.

The chain links TRBV5-4 to TRBJ2-4; TRBD1 aligns across 7 bases. Germline V gene data show CDR1 as SGHNT and CDR2 as YYREEE (reference sequence). CDR3 size: 16 residues. With 0 bases clipped from V and 7 bases from J, the junction kept 10 bases outside the gene matches. The CDR3 here is CASSLEPGRGGNIQYF. CDR3 nucleotide sequence: TGTGCCAGCAGCTTGGAGCCAGGCCGAGGGGGCAACATTCAGTACTTC.

V is TRBV28 and J is TRBJ1-2; a weak D match, TRBD1 (5 bases). Germline CDR1 is MDHEN and CDR2 is SYDVKM. The CDR3 spans 12 residues. V was trimmed by 10 bases and J by 11 bases, leaving 20 bases between them. In DNA form, the CDR3 reads TGTGCCACCATCTCGGGACTGTCTGGTTACACCTTC. Its translation is CATISGLSGYTF.

On this clone: At the DNA level, this CDR3 is encoded by other sequences in the same sample as well. The chain joins TRBV2 to TRBJ2-2; tentatively, D is TRBD1 or TRBD2 (6 bases each). Trimming took off 6 bases at V and 6 bases at J, with 17 bases between the two ends. The length of the CDR3 is 15 residues. Germline assignment: CDR1 SNHLY and CDR2 FYNNEI. CDR3 in DNA: TGTGCCAGCAGACCTCGGGGGCCGGGGGCCGGGGAGCTGTTTTTT. The encoded protein is CASRPRGPGAGELFF.

V usage is TRBV30 and J usage is TRBJ2-3; possible D gene TRBD2, 7 bases. Germline CDR1 reads GTSNPN; CDR2 reads SVGIG (reference sequence). This CDR3 contains 13 residues. V was cut by 3 bases and J by 4 bases, with 11 bases left in between. The CDR3 nucleotides are TGTGCCTGGAGGGGAGGGGGGTCAGATACGCAGTATTTT. Protein product: CAWRGGGSDTQYF.

This rearrangement joins TRBV30 to TRBJ1-3; D unclear. V gave up 3 bases and J gave up 0 bases, with 15 bases separating them. CDR3 length equals 16 residues. Germline loops: CDR1 GTSNPN, CDR2 SVGIG (reference sequence). The CDR3 nucleotides read TGTGCCTGGAGGGGCCCCATTGGATCCTCTGGAAACACCATATATTTT. Translating gives CAWRGPIGSSGNTIYF.

This clone appeared a single time. The CDR3 is CASSHVSQGDTQYF. CDR3 in DNA: TGCGCCAGCAGCCACGTATCACAGGGAGATACGCAGTATTTT. This chain links TRBV4-1 with TRBJ2-3; possible D gene TRBD1, 6 bases. The CDR3 is made up of 14 amino acids. V shed 3 bases and J shed 5 bases, with 12 bases lying between them. The germline V gene encodes CDR1 MGHRA and CDR2 YSYEKL.

This clone was observed a few times. The chain carries TRBV7-3 and TRBJ2-5; 11 positions agree with TRBD2. Trimming removed 5 bases from V and 5 bases from J; junction bases left unmatched: 7. The CDR3 covers 15 residues. CDR1 SGHTA and CDR2 FQGTGA come from the germline V gene. The CDR3 nucleotides read TGTGCCAGCAGCGCCATGACTAGCGGGGTGGAGACCCAGTACTTC. Encoded protein: CASSAMTSGVETQYF.

The chain carries TRBV5-1 and TRBJ2-1, with D possibly called TRBD1 or TRBD2 (6 bases each). Germline V gene sequence: CDR1 SGHRS, CDR2 YFSETQ. V was pared by 0 bases and J by 5 bases, with 9 bases between. The CDR3 runs to 14 residues. The CDR3 sequence is CASSLAGGHNEQFF. CDR3 sequence (DNA): TGCGCCAGCAGCTTGGCCGGGGGCCACAATGAGCAGTTCTTC.

The chain joins TRBV5-1 to TRBJ1-1; TRBD1 might be the D (5 bases). The germline V gene encodes CDR1 SGHRS and CDR2 YFSETQ. V was trimmed by 0 bases and J by 4 bases, leaving 7 bases between them. This CDR3 comprises 13 residues. CDR3 nucleotide sequence: TGCGCCAGCAGCTTGGCACAGGTCACTGAAGCTTTCTTT. Protein product: CASSLAQVTEAFF.

This chain links TRBV19 with TRBJ2-3; 8 bases are shared with TRBD2. CDR3 size: 18 residues. With V trimmed by 2 bases and J by 2 bases, 12 bases remained unmatched. Germline loops: CDR1 LNHDA, CDR2 SQIVND (reference sequence). The CDR3 bases are TGTGCCAGTAGTATATCCAGCGGGGGACCTCCGAACACAGATACGCAGTATTTT. Its translation is CASSISSGGPPNTDTQYF.

V and J are TRBV29-1 and TRBJ1-1, with 7 bases fitting TRBD1. The CDR3 is 13 residues long. Germline V gives CDR1 SQVTM, CDR2 ANQGSEA. V lost 6 bases, J lost 3 bases, and 7 bases stayed unmatched. The CDR3 sequence: CSVSPDRDTEAFF. CDR3 in DNA: TGCAGCGTCTCCCCCGACAGGGACACTGAAGCTTTCTTT.

In this sample, this clone turned up a few times. V usage is TRBV19 and J usage is TRBJ1-5, with 9 bases identical to TRBD1. Germline CDR1 reads LNHDA; CDR2 reads SQIVND (reference sequence). The CDR3 is made up of 16 amino acids. After removal of 8 bases from V and 4 bases from J, the junction contained 12 bases not matched to a gene. The DNA for the CDR3 is TGTGCCAGTCTCCGTGGGGGACAGGGAGGAAATCAGCCCCAGCATTTT. Translated, it gives CASLRGGQGGNQPQHF.

This clone was seen a few times. The chain uses TRBV7-9 and TRBJ2-1; D unresolved. V dropped 2 bases and J dropped 5 bases, with 4 bases sitting between them. This CDR3 is built from 12 residues. Germline V CDR1 and CDR2: SEHNR, FQNEAQ (reference sequence). The CDR3 nucleotides read TGTGCCAGCAGCTTAATAAACAATGAGCAGTTCTTC. This sequence encodes CASSLINNEQFF.

The chain is built from TRBV7-3 and TRBJ2-3; TRBD1 aligns across 10 bases. The CDR3 consists of 16 residues. V was pared by 2 bases and J by 3 bases, with 5 bases of the junction left unmatched. From germline, CDR1 is SGHTA and CDR2 FQGTGA. CDR3 residues: CASSLGGQGITDTQYF. The DNA for the CDR3 is TGTGCCAGCAGCTTAGGGGGACAGGGGATAACAGATACGCAGTATTTT.

The gene calls are TRBV28 and TRBJ2-1; 9 bases fit TRBD1. The CDR3 runs to 16 residues. Germline V gene sequence: CDR1 MDHEN, CDR2 SYDVKM. The V segment lost 6 bases and the J segment 2 bases; nucleotides outside the gene matches: 8. This chain's CDR3 is CASSTTGGATYNEQFF. For the CDR3, the DNA is TGTGCCAGCAGCACTACAGGGGGCGCAACCTACAATGAGCAGTTCTTC.

Written as DNA, the CDR3 is TGTGCCAGCAGCAACAGTTTGGGGTCCTACGAGCAGTACTTC. Translating it yields CASSNSLGSYEQYF. J is TRBJ2-7 and V is TRBV11-2; D is ambiguous. This CDR3 is built from 14 residues. CDR1 is SGHAT and CDR2 is FQNNGV in the germline V gene. Trimming stripped 5 bases from V and 1 base from J, with 12 bases between.

The CDR3 sequence is CASSQTPGLNYGYTF. Here the CDR3 DNA reads TGCGCCAGCAGCCAGACCCCCGGCCTTAACTATGGCTACACCTTC. The genes are TRBV4-3 and TRBJ1-2; D unclear. This CDR3 is built from 15 residues. Germline CDR1 and CDR2: LGHNA and YSLEER. With 3 bases removed from V and 1 base from J, the gap between germline ends came to 12 bases.

A word on this clone: Other DNA sequences of this sample code for an identical CDR3. This sequence joins TRBV5-1 and TRBJ2-1; D is unclear. V was shortened by 1 base and J by 1 base, with 6 bases between the two germline ends. Germline V gives CDR1 SGHRS, CDR2 YFSETQ. This CDR3 is 14 amino acids long. The CDR3 region is CASSLSESYNEQFF. The CDR3 DNA is TGCGCCAGCAGCTTGAGTGAATCCTACAATGAGCAGTTCTTC. Complete variable domain (other parts from reference TRBV5-1 and TRBJ2-1): KAGVTQTPRYLIKTRGQQVTLSCSPISGHRSVSWYQQTPGQGLQFLFEYFSETQRNKGNFPGRFSGRQFSNSRSEMNVSTLELGDSALYLCASSLSESYNEQFFGPGTRLTVL.

The V and J genes are TRBV9 and TRBJ1-3, with 7 bases lining up with TRBD1. Germline loops: CDR1 SGDLS, CDR2 YYNGEE. V was clipped by 1 base and J by 1 base; unmatched bases: 8. This CDR3 spans 17 amino acids. The CDR3 sequence is CASSVRPGGISGNTIYF. CDR3 nucleotide sequence: TGTGCCAGCAGCGTACGACCAGGGGGAATTTCTGGAAACACCATATATTTT.

The V call is TRBV21-1, the J call TRBJ1-2; TRBD1 is taken as the D call from the table, unchecked against the DNA. TRBV21-1 has pseudogene status. The CDR3 spans 16 residues. As DNA, the CDR3 is TGTGCCAGCAGCAAAGGTAGCCAGGGGGCGGACTATGGCTACACCTTC. Its protein product is CASSKGSQGADYGYTF.

The gene calls are TRBV4-2 and TRBJ2-3, with 11 bases identical to TRBD2. The CDR3 runs 18 residues. The germline gives CDR1 LGHNA, CDR2 YNFKEQ. V gave up 3 bases and J gave up 2 bases; unmatched junction bases: 10. CDR3 DNA: TGTGCCAGCAGCCACGATGGTAGCGGGGGGGGTCTCACAGATACGCAGTATTTT. Protein sequence: CASSHDGSGGGLTDTQYF.

The sample holds a few counts of this clone. This chain links TRBV28 with TRBJ1-6; the D is unclear. Germline V gene sequence: CDR1 MDHEN, CDR2 SYDVKM. This CDR3 contains 14 residues. V shed 2 bases and J shed 8 bases, with 10 bases lying between them. As DNA, the CDR3 is TGTGCCAGCAGTTTAGCGGGAAGGTATTCACCCCTCCACTTT. Residues: CASSLAGRYSPLHF.

The J gene is TRBJ1-2, the V gene TRBV5-1; D might be TRBD1 (6 bases). V dropped 4 bases and J dropped 3 bases, with 10 bases sitting between them. This CDR3 spans 13 amino acids. Per the germline V gene, CDR1 is SGHRS and CDR2 is YFSETQ. The DNA for the CDR3 is TGCGCCAGCAGCCCGGACAGTGACTATGGCTACACCTTC. This sequence encodes CASSPDSDYGYTF.

This chain connects TRBV19 to TRBJ2-6, with 9 positions matching TRBD1. This CDR3 region has 18 residues. CDR1 is LNHDA, CDR2 SQIVND, per germline (reference sequence). V shed 5 bases, J shed 0 bases, and the junction held 8 bases outside the gene matches. The CDR3 nucleotides read TGTGCCAGTAGTTTCTCCGGGACAGGGAGCTCTGGGGCCAACGTCCTGACTTTC. This encodes CASSFSGTGSSGANVLTF.

The rearrangement joins TRBV5-4 to TRBJ2-3, with a possible D match to TRBD1 (6 bases). V was trimmed by 3 bases and J by 0 bases, leaving 17 bases between them. The CDR3 has 17 amino acids. From germline, CDR1 is SGHNT and CDR2 YYREEE (reference sequence). The CDR3 DNA sequence: TGTGCCAGCAGCTCAGCCCAGGACAGAACTAGCACAGATACGCAGTATTTT. Translating it yields CASSSAQDRTSTDTQYF. Using reference TRBV5-4 and TRBJ2-3 for the parts outside the CDR3, the full variable domain is ETGVTQSPTHLIKTRGQQVTLRCSSQSGHNTVSWYQQALGQGPQFIFQYYREEENGRGNFPPRFSGLQFPNYSSELNVNALELDDSALYLCASSSAQDRTSTDTQYFGPGTRLTVL.

This chain links TRBV5-1 with TRBJ1-3; D may be TRBD1 (5 bases). The V gene's germline CDR1 is SGHRS and CDR2 YFSETQ. V was shortened by 0 bases and J by 4 bases, with 11 bases between the two germline ends. The CDR3 is 15 amino acids. Here the CDR3 DNA reads TGCGCCAGCAGCTTGGAGGGGCGGGCAGGAAACACCATATATTTT. Its protein product is CASSLEGRAGNTIYF.